A selection of T cell receptor beta chains follows, all from one sample in a study of blood T cell repertoires in COVID-19. Assay: immunoSEQ multiplex PCR; the TCRdb copy retains only in-frame clones and omits some. In the table there are 200,000 or so clones, approximately 80% of which are singletons. Source material: PBMCs or T cells enriched from blood (not recorded which). These receptors were taken from a woman aged 40 to 50 with acute COVID-19. CDR3s include the opening cysteine and the closing phenylalanine or tryptophan. A D gene is named only where the DNA matches it firmly. Clone size is shown for a subset of rows, as once, few, many or a class of expanded clone.

TRBJ1-2 NA NA TRBV6-2/TRBV6-3 CASSYSIAGANYGYTF TGTGCCAGCAGTTACTCGATAGCAGGGGCGAACTATGGCTACACCTTC
TRBJ2-5 once NA TRBV7-2 CASSLGGGSRETQYF TGTGCCAGCAGCTTAGGTGGGGGGAGCCGAGAGACCCAGTACTTC
TRBJ2-7 few TRBD2 TRBV6-1 CASSEFSGGAVWSKYF TGTGCCAGCAGTGAATTCAGCGGGGGGGCTGTCTGGAGTAAGTACTTC
TRBJ2-7 NA NA TRBV18 CASSLTGSPEYEQYF TGTGCCAGCTCACTTACGGGTAGTCCTGAGTACGAGCAGTACTTC
TRBJ2-5 NA NA TRBV18 CASSPRAYQETQYF TGTGCCAGCTCACCACGGGCGTACCAAGAGACCCAGTACTTC
TRBJ1-1 NA TRBD1 TRBV6-1 CASSERDRGVNTEAFF TGTGCCAGCAGTGAAAGGGACAGGGGGGTTAACACTGAAGCTTTCTTT
TRBJ1-4 NA NA TRBV21-1 CASSADRGRDEKLFF TGTGCCAGCAGCGCGGACAGGGGGCGCGATGAAAAACTGTTTTTT
TRBJ2-1 NA NA TRBV9 CASSVGLRNEQFF TGTGCCAGCAGCGTAGGGCTCCGCAATGAGCAGTTCTTC
TRBJ2-3 NA TRBD2 TRBV30 CAWSGRGVGTDTQYF TGTGCCTGGAGTGGTCGGGGGGTCGGCACAGATACGCAGTATTTT
TRBJ2-7 NA TRBD1 TRBV19 CASSPDRGPNEQYF TGTGCCAGTAGTCCGGACAGGGGTCCCAACGAGCAGTACTTC
TRBJ2-5 NA NA TRBV5-1 CASSLGAGRHETQYF TGCGCCAGCAGCTTGGGGGCGGGAAGGCACGAGACCCAGTACTTC
TRBJ1-3 NA NA TRBV7-8 CASSPGGTGNTIYF TGTGCCAGCAGCCCGGGGGGTACCGGAAACACCATATATTTT
TRBJ1-3 NA TRBD1 TRBV27 CASSLDRAGNTIYF TGTGCCAGCAGCCTGGACAGGGCTGGAAACACCATATATTTT
TRBJ2-1 NA TRBD2 TRBV9 CASSVGGTSGRMNEQFF TGTGCCAGCAGCGTAGGTGGGACTAGCGGGAGAATGAATGAGCAGTTCTTC
TRBJ1-3 NA TRBD1 TRBV7-8 CASSPQTGGGNTIYF TGTGCCAGCAGCCCTCAGACAGGGGGTGGAAACACCATATATTTT
TRBJ2-3 NA NA TRBV6-4 CASGRESTDTQYF TGTGCCAGCGGGCGGGAAAGCACAGATACGCAGTATTTT
TRBJ1-2 once TRBD1 TRBV27 CASSPRTGGYYGYTF TGTGCCAGCAGTCCGAGGACAGGGGGCTACTATGGCTACACCTTC
TRBJ1-4 NA TRBD1 TRBV20-1 CSAREGQTLFF TGCAGTGCTAGAGAGGGACAGACACTGTTTTTT
TRBJ1-2 NA NA TRBV6-5 CASSADVSRGYGYTF TGTGCCAGCAGCGCGGACGTCAGCAGGGGCTATGGCTACACCTTC
TRBJ2-3 NA TRBD1 TRBV13 CASSANRGQGTDTQYF TGTGCCAGCAGCGCCAACAGGGGGCAGGGCACAGATACGCAGTATTTT
TRBJ2-1 once TRBD2 TRBV4-2 CASSQDRTSFNEQFF TGTGCCAGCAGCCAAGATCGGACTAGCTTCAATGAGCAGTTCTTC
TRBJ2-7 NA NA TRBV27 CASRAASEQYF TGTGCCAGCAGGGCTGCCTCCGAGCAGTACTTC
TRBJ2-5 NA NA TRBV14 CASSQAGRPAYQETQYF TGTGCCAGCAGCCAAGCAGGAAGACCCGCGTACCAAGAGACCCAGTACTTC
TRBJ2-5 NA NA TRBV20-1 CSASLRHRGETQYF TGCAGTGCTAGTTTGAGGCACCGGGGGGAGACCCAGTACTTC
TRBJ1-6 once NA TRBV30 CAWAWGRGSYNSPLHF TGTGCCTGGGCTTGGGGGCGAGGCTCCTATAATTCACCCCTCCACTTT
TRBJ2-7 NA NA TRBV7-2 CASSLAGPTGDSSYEQYF TGTGCCAGCAGCTTAGCAGGCCCCACGGGGGACAGCTCCTACGAGCAGTACTTC
TRBJ1-2 NA TRBD1 TRBV30 CAGGTGSGYTF TGTGCCGGTGGGACAGGGAGCGGCTACACCTTC
TRBJ1-4 few NA TRBV19 CATSSRGTNEKLFF TGTGCCACCAGCTCCAGGGGAACTAATGAAAAACTGTTTTTT
TRBJ1-4 few NA TRBV4-1 CASSQDPQGFNEKLFF TGCGCCAGCAGCCAAGATCCTCAGGGCTTCAATGAAAAACTGTTTTTT
TRBJ1-1 NA NA TRBV14 CASSPTRPTEAFF TGTGCCAGCAGCCCTACCAGGCCCACTGAAGCTTTCTTT
TRBJ2-7 many TRBD1 TRBV2 CASSETGQFEQYF TGTGCCAGCAGTGAAACGGGACAGTTTGAGCAGTACTTC
TRBJ2-1 NA TRBD2 TRBV4-1 CASSPQISSGGFLSYNEQFF TGCGCCAGCAGCCCACAAATTTCTAGCGGGGGATTCCTTTCCTACAATGAGCAGTTCTTC
TRBJ1-2 few TRBD1 TRBV20-1 CSASEGARRDGYTF TGCAGTGCTAGTGAGGGGGCGAGGCGCGATGGCTACACCTTC
TRBJ1-2 few TRBD1 TRBV6-2/TRBV6-3 CASSPWTGQAANYGYTF TGTGCCAGCAGTCCATGGACAGGGCAAGCAGCTAACTATGGCTACACCTTC
TRBJ1-5 many TRBD1 TRBV6-4 CASSPTGDHNQPQHF TGTGCCAGCAGCCCCACAGGGGACCATAATCAGCCCCAGCATTTT
TRBJ1-1 NA NA TRBV6-1 CASSEPGRNTEAFF TGTGCCAGCAGTGAACCTGGCAGGAACACTGAAGCTTTCTTT
TRBJ1-1 few NA TRBV28 CASSKTGGNTEAFF TGTGCCAGCAGCAAGACAGGTGGGAACACTGAAGCTTTCTTT
TRBJ2-7 NA NA TRBV10-2 CASRDLGAYEQYF TGCGCCAGCCGGGACTTGGGGGCCTACGAGCAGTACTTC
TRBJ2-3 NA NA TRBV18 CASQGRDTQYF TGTGCCAGTCAGGGGAGAGATACGCAGTATTTT